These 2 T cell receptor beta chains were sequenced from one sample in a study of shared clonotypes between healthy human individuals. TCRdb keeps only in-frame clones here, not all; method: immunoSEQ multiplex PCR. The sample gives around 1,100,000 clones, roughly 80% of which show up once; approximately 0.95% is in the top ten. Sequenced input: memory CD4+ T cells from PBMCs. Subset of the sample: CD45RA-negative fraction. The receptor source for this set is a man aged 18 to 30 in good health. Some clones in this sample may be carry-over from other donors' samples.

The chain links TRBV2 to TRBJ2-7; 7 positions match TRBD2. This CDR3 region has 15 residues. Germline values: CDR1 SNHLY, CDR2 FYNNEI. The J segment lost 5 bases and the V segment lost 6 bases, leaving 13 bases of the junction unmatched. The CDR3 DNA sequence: TGTGCCAGCAGCCTTGAGCGGGCTAGCGGTCACGAGCAGTACTTC. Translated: CASSLERASGHEQYF.

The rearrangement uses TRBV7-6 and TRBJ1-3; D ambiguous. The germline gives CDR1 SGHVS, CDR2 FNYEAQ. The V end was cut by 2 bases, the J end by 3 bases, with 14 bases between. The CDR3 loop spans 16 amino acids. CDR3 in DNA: TGTGCCAGCAGCTTAAAGTCCGGAGGCGGTGGAAACACCATATATTTT. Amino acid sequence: CASSLKSGGGGNTIYF.